The source of this T cell receptor (beta chain) is a study of T cell repertoires in ileal Crohn's disease. At the level of the study: Operated complications were stricturing disease (approximately 61%) and penetrating disease (roughly 39%). TCRB immunosequencing input was roughly 490 nanograms of biopsy DNA per sample.

The time point: proximal margin of the surgical specimen (macroscopically non-inflamed). Germline V gene data show CDR1 as SEHNR and CDR2 as FQNEAQ (reference sequence). The CDR3 is made up of 17 amino acids. V was shortened by 4 bases and J by 2 bases, with 20 bases between the two germline ends. Libraries were prepared by immunoSEQ multiplex PCR; TCRdb keeps only in-frame clonotypes and omits some of them. The table records 5,000 to 7,000 clones, around 84% of them present only once. About this clone: The antigen is undetermined.

Overall study results and limits: All patients with clonality above 26.8% had endoscopic recurrence. High-frequency clones were more common in sorted CD8 than CD4 cells.

This TCR derives from an adult with Crohn's disease. Sequenced material: ileal tissue. V is TRBV7-9 and J is TRBJ2-5; D may match TRBD1 or TRBD2 (5 bases each). The CDR3 DNA follows: TGTGCCAGCAGCTCAGAAGAAGCCGGGACCTTACAAGAGACCCAGTACTTC. Translating it yields CASSSEEAGTLQETQYF.